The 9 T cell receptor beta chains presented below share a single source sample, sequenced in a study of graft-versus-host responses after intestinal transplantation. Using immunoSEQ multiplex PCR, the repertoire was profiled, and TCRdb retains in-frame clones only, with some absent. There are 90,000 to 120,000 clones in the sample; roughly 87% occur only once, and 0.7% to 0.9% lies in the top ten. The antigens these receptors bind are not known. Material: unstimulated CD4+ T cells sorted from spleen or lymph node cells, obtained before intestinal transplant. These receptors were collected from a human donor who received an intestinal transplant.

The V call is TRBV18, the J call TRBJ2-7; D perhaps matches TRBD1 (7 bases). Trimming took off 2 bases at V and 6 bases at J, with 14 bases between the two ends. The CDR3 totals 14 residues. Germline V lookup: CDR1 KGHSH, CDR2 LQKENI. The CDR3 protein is CASSPDREEGEQYF. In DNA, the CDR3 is TGTGCCAGCTCACCAGACAGGGAGGAAGGCGAGCAGTACTTC.

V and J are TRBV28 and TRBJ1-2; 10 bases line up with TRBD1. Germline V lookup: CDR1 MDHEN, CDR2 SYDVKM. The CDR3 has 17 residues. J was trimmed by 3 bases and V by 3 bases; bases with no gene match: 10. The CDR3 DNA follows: TGTGCCAGCAGTTTTATTTCGGGACAGGGGATTTACTATGGCTACACCTTC. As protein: CASSFISGQGIYYGYTF.

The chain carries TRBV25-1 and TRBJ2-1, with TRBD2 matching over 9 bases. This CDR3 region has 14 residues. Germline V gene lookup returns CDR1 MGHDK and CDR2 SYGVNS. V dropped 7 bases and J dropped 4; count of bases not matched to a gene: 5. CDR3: CASIGLAGYNEQFF. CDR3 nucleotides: TGTGCCAGCATTGGGCTAGCGGGATACAATGAGCAGTTCTTC. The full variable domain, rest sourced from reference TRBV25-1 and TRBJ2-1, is EADIYQTPRYLVIGTGKKITLECSQTMGHDKMYWYQQDPGMELHLIHYSYGVNSTEKGDLSSESTVSRIRTEHFPLTLESARPSHTSQYLCASIGLAGYNEQFFGPGTRLTVL.

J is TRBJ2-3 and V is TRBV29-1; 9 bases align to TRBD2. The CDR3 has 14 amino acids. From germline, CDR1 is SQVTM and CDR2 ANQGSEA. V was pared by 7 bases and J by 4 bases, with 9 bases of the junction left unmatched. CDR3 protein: CSAPGSGGADTQYF. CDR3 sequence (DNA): TGCAGCGCCCCGGGTAGCGGGGGTGCAGATACGCAGTATTTT.

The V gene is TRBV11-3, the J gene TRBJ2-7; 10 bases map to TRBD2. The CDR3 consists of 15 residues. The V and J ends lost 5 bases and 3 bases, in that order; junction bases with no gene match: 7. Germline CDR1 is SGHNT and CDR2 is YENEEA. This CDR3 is CASSIGTSANYEQYF. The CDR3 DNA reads TGTGCCAGCAGCATAGGGACTAGCGCTAACTACGAGCAGTACTTC.

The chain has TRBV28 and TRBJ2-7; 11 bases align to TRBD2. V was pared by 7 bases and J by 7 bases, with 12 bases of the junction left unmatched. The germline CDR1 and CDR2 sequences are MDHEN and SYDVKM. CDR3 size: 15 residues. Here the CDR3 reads CASIRGGSGRGEQYF. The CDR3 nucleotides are TGTGCCAGCATACGGGGGGGTAGCGGGAGGGGGGAGCAGTACTTC. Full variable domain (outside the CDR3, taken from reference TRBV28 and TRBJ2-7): DVKVTQSSRYLVKRTGEKVFLECVQDMDHENMFWYRQDPGLGLRLIYFSYDVKMKEKGDIPEGYSVSREKKERFSLILESASTNQTSMYLCASIRGGSGRGEQYFGPGTRLTVT.

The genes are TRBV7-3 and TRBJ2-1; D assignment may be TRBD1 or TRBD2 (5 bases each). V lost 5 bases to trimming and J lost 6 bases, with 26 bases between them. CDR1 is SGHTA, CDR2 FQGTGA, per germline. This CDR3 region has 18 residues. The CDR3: CASSPRDGGGYFPNEQFF. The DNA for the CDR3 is TGTGCCAGCAGCCCAAGGGACGGCGGTGGATATTTCCCCAATGAGCAGTTCTTC.

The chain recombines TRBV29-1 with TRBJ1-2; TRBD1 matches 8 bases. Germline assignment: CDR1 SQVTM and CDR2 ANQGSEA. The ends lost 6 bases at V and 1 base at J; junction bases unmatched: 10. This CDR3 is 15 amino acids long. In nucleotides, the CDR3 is TGCAGCGTAGCTGGACAGGGCGTCGATAACTATGGCTACACCTTC. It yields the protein CSVAGQGVDNYGYTF.

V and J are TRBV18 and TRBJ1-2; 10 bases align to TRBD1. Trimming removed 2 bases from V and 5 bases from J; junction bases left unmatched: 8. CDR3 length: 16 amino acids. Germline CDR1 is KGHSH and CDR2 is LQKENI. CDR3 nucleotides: TGTGCCAGCTCACCAAGACAGGGGGCGCTTGGGTATGGCTACACCTTC. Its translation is CASSPRQGALGYGYTF.